This TCR beta chain was sequenced in a study of blood T cell repertoires in COVID-19 (dated by TCRdb to about 2020). At the level of the whole study: The collaborator samples originated in the United States, Italy and Spain and spanned the acute and convalescent phases of COVID-19. The prospective study material was composed of cDNA or gDNA derived from T cells, B-cell-depleted T cells, or PBMCs. The dataset comprised deeply sampled blood TCRbeta repertoires from subjects exposed to, actively infected with, or recovered from COVID-19. The repertoires were made available in a free public database intended to serve as a resource for research on the immune response to SARS-CoV-2. The samples were drawn from two sources: the first 160 participants of the ongoing ImmuneRACE study, and some 1,300 subjects contributed by 6 global collaborators. A de-identified subject ID, COVID-19 status, age in years and sex were almost always included in the sample metadata. Where available, HLA class I and class II types were obtained from metadata supplied by the sample provider rather than from assay-based typing.

TCRbeta CDR3 regions were amplified from genomic DNA using the immunoSEQ Assay, a bias-controlled multiplex PCR. On the authors' methods: Within the assay, amplification of reference gene primers was used to estimate how many nucleated cells each sample contained. Sequence reads were collapsed and filtered to measure the absolute abundance of every unique TCRbeta CDR3 rearrangement. For each sample, productive Simpson clonality was calculated by taking the square root of Simpson's diversity index across productive rearrangements. Imported from immuneACCESS, the table was reduced by TCRdb to in-frame sequences with V and J called. These copies leave out some clones; in studies compared against another copy, an unresolved V gene accounts for under half, and the cause of the remainder is not known. The D gene and trimming were derived from the DNA, and the V and J assignments and clone size from that table. Recorded for this sample are about 29,000 clones; around 85% of them occurred a single time. The ten most abundant clones make up roughly 22% of the sample.

Each collaborating institution followed its own protocols to collect whole blood in K2EDTA tubes. Collaborator samples were shipped for TCRbeta analysis as frozen whole blood, isolated PBMCs, or DNA extracted from either sample type. Overall study results and their limits: Clinical and demographic metadata were provided uncurated, with the amount varying by source and participant.

Of note for this clone: Its antigen is still unknown. One end of the junction does not line up with germline, which may come from a read error.

Sequencing was done on a sample of peripheral blood. This TCR derives from a human donor with active COVID-19. The donor label of this sample is uncertain.

The DNA is as follows: TGTGCCAGCTCACTGTCTCCGGAGGTCGGACGGAGCCTTTTT. Translated, this gives CASSLSPEVGRSLF. The sequence is built from TRBV18 and TRBJ2-3, with a weak D call of TRBD2 (5 bases match). CDR1 is given as KGHSH and CDR2 as LQKENI, both from the germline V gene. The CDR3 starts with the cysteine, ends with the phenylalanine, and has 14 residues. The DNA shown is the 42-base CDR3, in frame from base 1. With the portions outside the CDR3 filled from the reference TRBV18 and TRBJ2-3 genes, the complete variable region becomes NAGVMQNPRHLVRRRGQEARLRCSPMKGHSHVYWYRQLPEEGLKFMVYLQKENIIDESGMPKERFSAEFPKEGPSILRIQQVVRGDSAAYFCASSLSPEVGRSLFGPGTRLTVL.